The TCR beta chain described here comes from a study of blood T cells in healthy people across ages. General study results and limits: Diversity of TCR beta per million T cells declined in a roughly linear way with age.

CDR1 is SGHTA, CDR2 FQGNSA, per germline. The CDR3 length is 13 residues. The use of a sample-barcoded 5' primer and a J-beta primer mix characterized a second PCR of about 7 to 12 cycles. MiXCR, applied by TCRdb to the 5' RACE reads, yields one record per CDR3 protein. Altogether around 700,000 distinct CDR3 sequences are present, 20% to 30% being singletons, with the ten largest covering 9.4%. Each donor's blood draw was roughly 9.5 milliliters of peripheral blood. This clonotype was seen more than once but under ten times. Its antigen is unidentified. At one boundary the junction diverges from the germline segment, which might be a read error. The same specimen was also included in a second study, on T cells of mothers and their children. That publication notes: For each mother, over 9.5 million TCR beta CDR3 reads were obtained, and for each child, around 3 million. Versus unrelated pairs, overlap was slightly higher in related mother-child pairs, without reaching significance.

The clonotype comes from a boy between 5 and 17 years old in good health. The chain joins TRBV7-2 to TRBJ2-1; 7 bases match TRBD1. The J call is doubtful: the DNA matches TRBJ2-5 better. Sequencing input: blood. In DNA form, the CDR3 reads TGTGCCAGCACCTTAGGGGGCGCAGAGACCCAGTACTTC. Amino acid sequence: CASTLGGAETQYF.